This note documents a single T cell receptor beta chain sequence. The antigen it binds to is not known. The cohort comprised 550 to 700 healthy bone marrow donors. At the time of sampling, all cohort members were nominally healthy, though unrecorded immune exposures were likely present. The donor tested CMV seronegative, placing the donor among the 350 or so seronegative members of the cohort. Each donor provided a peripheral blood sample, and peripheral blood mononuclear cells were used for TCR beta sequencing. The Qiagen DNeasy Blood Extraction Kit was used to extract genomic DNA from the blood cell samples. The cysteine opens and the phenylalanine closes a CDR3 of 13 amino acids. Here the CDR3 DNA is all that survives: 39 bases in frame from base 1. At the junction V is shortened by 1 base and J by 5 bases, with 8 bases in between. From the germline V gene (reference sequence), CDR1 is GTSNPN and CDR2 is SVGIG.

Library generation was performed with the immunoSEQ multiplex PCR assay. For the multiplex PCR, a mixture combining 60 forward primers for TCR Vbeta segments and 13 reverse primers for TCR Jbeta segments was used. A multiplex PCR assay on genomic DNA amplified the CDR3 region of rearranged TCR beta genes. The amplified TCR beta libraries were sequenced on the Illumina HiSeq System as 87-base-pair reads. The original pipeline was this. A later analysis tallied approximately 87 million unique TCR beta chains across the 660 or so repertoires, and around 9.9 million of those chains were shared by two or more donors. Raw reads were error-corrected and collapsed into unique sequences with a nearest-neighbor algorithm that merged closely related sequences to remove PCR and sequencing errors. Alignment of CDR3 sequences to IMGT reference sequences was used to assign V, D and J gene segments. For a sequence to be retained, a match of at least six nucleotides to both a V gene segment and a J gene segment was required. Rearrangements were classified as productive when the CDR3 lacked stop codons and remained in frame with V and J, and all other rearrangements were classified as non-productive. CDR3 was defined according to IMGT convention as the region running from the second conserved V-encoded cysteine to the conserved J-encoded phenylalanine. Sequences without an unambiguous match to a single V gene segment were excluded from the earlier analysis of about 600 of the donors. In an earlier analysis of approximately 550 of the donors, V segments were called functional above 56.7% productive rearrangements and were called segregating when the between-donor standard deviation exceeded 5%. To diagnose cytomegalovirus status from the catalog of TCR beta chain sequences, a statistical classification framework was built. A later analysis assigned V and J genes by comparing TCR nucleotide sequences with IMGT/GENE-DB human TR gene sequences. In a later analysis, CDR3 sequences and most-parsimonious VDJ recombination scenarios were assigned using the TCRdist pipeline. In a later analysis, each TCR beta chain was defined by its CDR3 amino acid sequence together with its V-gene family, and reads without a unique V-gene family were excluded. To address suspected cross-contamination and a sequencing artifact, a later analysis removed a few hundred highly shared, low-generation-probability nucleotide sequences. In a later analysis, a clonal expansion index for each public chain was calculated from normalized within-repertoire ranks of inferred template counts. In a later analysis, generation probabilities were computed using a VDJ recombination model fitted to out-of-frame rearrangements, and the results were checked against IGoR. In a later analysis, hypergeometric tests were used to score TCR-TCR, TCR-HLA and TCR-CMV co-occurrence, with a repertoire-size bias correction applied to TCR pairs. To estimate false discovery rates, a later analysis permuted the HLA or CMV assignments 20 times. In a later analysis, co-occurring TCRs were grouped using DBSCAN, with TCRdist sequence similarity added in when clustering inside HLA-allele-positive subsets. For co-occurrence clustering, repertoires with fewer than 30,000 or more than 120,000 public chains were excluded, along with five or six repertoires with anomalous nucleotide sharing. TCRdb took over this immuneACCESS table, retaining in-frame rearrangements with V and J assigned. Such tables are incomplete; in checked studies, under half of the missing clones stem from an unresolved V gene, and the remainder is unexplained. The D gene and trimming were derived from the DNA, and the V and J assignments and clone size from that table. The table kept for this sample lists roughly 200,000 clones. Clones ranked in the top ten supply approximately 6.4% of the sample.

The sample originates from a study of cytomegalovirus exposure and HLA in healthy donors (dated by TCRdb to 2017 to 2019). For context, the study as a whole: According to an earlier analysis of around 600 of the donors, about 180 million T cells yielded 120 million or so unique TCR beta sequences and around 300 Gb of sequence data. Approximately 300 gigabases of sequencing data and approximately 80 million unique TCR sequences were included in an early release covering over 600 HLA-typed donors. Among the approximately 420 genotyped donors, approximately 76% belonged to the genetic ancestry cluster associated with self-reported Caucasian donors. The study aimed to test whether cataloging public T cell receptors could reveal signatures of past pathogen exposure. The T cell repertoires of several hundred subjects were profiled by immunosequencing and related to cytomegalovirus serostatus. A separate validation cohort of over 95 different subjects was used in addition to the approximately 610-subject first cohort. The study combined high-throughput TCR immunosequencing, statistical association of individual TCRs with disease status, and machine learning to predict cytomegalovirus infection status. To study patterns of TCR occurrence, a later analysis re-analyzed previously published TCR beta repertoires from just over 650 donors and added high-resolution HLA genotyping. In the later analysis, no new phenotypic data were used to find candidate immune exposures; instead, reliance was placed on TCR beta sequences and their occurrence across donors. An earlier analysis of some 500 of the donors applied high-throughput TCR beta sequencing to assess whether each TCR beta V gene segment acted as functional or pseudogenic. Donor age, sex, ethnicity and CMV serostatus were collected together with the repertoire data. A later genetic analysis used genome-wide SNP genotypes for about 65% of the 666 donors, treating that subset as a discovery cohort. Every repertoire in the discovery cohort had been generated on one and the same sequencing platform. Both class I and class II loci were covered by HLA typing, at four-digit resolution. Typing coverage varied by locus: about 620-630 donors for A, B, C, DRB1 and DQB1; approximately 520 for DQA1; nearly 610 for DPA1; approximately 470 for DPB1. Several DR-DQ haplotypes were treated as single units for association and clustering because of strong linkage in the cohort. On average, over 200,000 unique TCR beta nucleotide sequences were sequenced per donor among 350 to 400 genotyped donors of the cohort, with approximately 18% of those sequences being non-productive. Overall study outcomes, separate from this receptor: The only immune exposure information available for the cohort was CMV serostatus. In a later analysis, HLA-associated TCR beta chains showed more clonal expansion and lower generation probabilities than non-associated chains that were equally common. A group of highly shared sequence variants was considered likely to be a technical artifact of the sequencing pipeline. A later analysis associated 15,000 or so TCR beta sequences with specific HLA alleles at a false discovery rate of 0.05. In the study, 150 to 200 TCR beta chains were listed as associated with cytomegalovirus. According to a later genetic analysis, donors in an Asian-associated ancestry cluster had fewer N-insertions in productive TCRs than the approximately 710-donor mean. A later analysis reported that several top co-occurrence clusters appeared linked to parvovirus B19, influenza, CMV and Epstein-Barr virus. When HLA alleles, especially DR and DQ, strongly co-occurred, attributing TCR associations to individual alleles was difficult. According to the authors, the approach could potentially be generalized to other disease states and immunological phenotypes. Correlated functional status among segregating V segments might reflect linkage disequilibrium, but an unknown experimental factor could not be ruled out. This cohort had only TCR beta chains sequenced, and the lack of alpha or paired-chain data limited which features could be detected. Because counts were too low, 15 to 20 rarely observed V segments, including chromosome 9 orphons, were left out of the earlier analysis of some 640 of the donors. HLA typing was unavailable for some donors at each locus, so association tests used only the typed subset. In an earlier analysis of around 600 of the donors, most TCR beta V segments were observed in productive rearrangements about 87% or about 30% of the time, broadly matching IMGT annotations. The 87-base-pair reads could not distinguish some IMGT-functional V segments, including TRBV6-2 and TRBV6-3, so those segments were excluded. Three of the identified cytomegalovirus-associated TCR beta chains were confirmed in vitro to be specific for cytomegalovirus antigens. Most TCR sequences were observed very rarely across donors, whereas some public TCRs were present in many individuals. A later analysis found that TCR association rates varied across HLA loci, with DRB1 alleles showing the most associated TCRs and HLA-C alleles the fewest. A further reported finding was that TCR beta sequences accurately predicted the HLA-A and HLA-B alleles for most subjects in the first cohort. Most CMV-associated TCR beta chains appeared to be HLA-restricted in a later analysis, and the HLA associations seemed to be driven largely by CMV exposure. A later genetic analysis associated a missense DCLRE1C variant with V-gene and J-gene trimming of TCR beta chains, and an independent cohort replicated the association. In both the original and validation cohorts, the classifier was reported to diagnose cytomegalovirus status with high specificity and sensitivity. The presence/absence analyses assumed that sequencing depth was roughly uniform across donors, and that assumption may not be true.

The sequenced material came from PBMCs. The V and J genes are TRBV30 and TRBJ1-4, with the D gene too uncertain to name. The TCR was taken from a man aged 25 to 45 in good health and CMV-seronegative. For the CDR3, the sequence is CAWSGALNEKLFF. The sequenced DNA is TGTGCCTGGAGTGGGGCTTTAAATGAAAAACTGTTTTTT.